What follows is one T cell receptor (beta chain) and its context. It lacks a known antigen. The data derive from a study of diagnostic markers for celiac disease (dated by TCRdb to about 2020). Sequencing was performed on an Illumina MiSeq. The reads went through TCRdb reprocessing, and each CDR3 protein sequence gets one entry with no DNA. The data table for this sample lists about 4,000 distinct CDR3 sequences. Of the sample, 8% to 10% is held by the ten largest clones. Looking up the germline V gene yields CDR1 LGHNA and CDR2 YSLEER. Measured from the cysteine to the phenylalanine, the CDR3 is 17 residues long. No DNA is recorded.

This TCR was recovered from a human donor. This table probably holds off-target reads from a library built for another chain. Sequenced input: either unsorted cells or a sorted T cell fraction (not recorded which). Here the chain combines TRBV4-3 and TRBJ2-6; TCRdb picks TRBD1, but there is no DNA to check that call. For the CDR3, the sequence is CASSRGTANPSANVLTF.